The 8 T cell receptor beta chains below come from one sample, sequenced in a study of blood T cell repertoires in COVID-19. Repertoires were generated with immunoSEQ multiplex PCR, while TCRdb's copy carries only in-frame clones and drops some. The top ten hold roughly 1.2% of the sample, which has about 130,000 clones, approximately 90% seen once. Sample: peripheral blood. The receptors here all came from a woman of 80 years or more with acute or convalescent COVID-19.

The genes are TRBV19 and TRBJ2-3; no definite D call. CDR3 size: 15 residues. The ends were cut back, 6 bases at V and 1 base at J, with 14 bases in the middle. Germline assignment: CDR1 LNHDA and CDR2 SQIVND (reference sequence). CDR3 DNA: TGTGCCAGTAGCCCCCCGCGGAAGGGCACAGATACGCAGTATTTT. This codes for CASSPPRKGTDTQYF.

J is TRBJ2-1 and V is TRBV6-1, with D possibly matching TRBD1 (5 bases). Germline values: CDR1 MNHNS, CDR2 SASEGT. V was pared by 0 bases and J by 15 bases, with 12 bases between. The CDR3 is 12 residues long. The CDR3 sequence: CASSEAGRNRFF. Written as DNA, the CDR3 is TGTGCCAGCAGTGAAGCGGGGCGGAATCGGTTCTTC.

The chain combines TRBV19 with TRBJ1-5; a weak D match, TRBD1 (5 bases). Per germline, CDR1 LNHDA and CDR2 SQIVND (reference sequence). V gave up 5 bases and J gave up 4 bases, with 18 bases separating them. The CDR3 is made up of 16 amino acids. CDR3 in amino acids: CASSSSAGLDNQPQHF. In nucleotides, the CDR3 is TGTGCCAGTAGTTCATCGGCAGGGTTAGATAATCAGCCCCAGCATTTT.

The chain is built from TRBV6-2 or TRBV6-3 and TRBJ1-5, with 7 bases matching TRBD1. The germline V gene encodes CDR1 MNHEY and CDR2 SVGEGT. Trimming took 2 bases from V and 3 from J; bases not matched to a gene: 13. This CDR3 is built from 18 residues. The CDR3: CASSYPVGTRGANQPQHF. The DNA of the CDR3 is TGTGCCAGCAGTTACCCGGTCGGGACCAGGGGGGCCAATCAGCCCCAGCATTTT.

The gene calls are TRBV15 and TRBJ2-5, with 7 bases identical to TRBD1. CDR1 is LNHNV and CDR2 is YYDKDF in the germline V gene (reference sequence). V was clipped by 3 bases and J by 5 bases; unmatched bases: 9. The CDR3 is made up of 15 amino acids. CDR3 sequence: CATSRDRIRVETQYF. DNA for the CDR3: TGTGCCACCAGCAGGGACAGGATCCGAGTGGAGACCCAGTACTTC.

The rearrangement uses TRBV10-3 and TRBJ2-3; a possible D gene is TRBD2 (5 bases). Germline V gene lookup returns CDR1 ENHRY and CDR2 SYGVKD. Trimming shortened V by 7 bases and J by 2 bases, and 10 bases separated the two germline ends. The CDR3 covers 13 residues. DNA for the CDR3: TGTGCCATCACGAGGGCTATCACAGATACGCAGTATTTT. Amino acids: CAITRAITDTQYF.

The chain has TRBV7-8 and TRBJ2-5, with 7 bases identical to TRBD2. CDR1 is SGHVS, CDR2 FQNEAQ, per germline. The CDR3 has 15 amino acids. Trimming cost V 2 bases and J 5 bases; bases outside gene matches: 8. The CDR3 region is CASSLMTSPGETQYF. The CDR3 DNA reads as TGTGCCAGCAGCTTAATGACTAGCCCGGGGGAGACCCAGTACTTC.

The rearrangement uses TRBV3-1 (or the pseudogene TRBV3-2) and TRBJ2-7, with 11 bases that match TRBD2. Germline assignment: CDR1 LGHDT and CDR2 YNNKEL (reference sequence). The CDR3 runs 15 residues. V trimming: 3 bases; J trimming: 9 bases; junction bases outside the gene matches: 10. The CDR3 DNA reads as TGTGCCAGCAGCCAGGGACTAGCGGACGCCGGGAGGCAGTACTTC. Protein: CASSQGLADAGRQYF.